The sequence of this TCR beta chain was determined in a study of blood T cell repertoires in COVID-19. Looking at the study overall: Sites across the United States, Italy and Spain contributed samples from acute and convalescent COVID-19. Sources were T cells, B-cell-depleted T cells, or PBMCs; the material itself was cDNA or gDNA.

Authors' methods: For nucleated cells, counts were estimated from reference gene primer amplification. Clones were sequenced by immunoSEQ multiplex PCR, and TCRdb holds only the in-frame ones, with some missing. V, J and clone size are taken as reported in that table, and D and trimming were inferred from the DNA itself. The sample includes a few hundred thousand clones, about 88% of them seen just once. What the recovered Cohort 3 donors had was two negative PCRs, clearance, or symptom resolution. The sequencing sample was made of PBMCs or T cells enriched from blood (not recorded which). This clonotype was obtained from a woman in her 30s who had recovered from COVID-19.

The CDR3, as DNA: TGTGCCAGCAGTAATACAGGGGGCGCGGGTCAGCCCCAGCATTTT. It specifies CASSNTGGAGQPQHF. The chain uses TRBV7-9 and TRBJ1-5; 9 nucleotides line up with TRBD1. Looked up from germline, CDR1 is SEHNR and CDR2 is FQNEAQ (reference sequence). This CDR3 spans 15 amino acids. J was trimmed by 6 bases and V by 6 bases; bases with no gene match: 9.